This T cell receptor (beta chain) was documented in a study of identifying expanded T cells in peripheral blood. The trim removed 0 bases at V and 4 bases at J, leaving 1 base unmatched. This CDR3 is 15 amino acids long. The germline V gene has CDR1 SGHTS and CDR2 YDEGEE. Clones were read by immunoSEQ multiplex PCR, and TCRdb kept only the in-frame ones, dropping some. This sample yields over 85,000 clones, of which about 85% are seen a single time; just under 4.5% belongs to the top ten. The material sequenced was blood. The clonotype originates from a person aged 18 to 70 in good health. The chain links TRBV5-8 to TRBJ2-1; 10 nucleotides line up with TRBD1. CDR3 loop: CASSLGDRGYNEQFF. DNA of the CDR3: TGTGCCAGCAGCTTGGGGGACAGGGGTTACAATGAGCAGTTCTTC.